This T cell receptor (beta chain) was captured by sequencing in a study of monozygotic twins with inflammatory bowel disease. UMIs with a 6-nucleotide sample barcode were added by template switching. Reprocessing the 5' RACE reads, TCRdb reports a single entry for every CDR3 protein and omits DNA. The table for this sample gives some 400,000 distinct CDR3 sequences. The CDR3 totals 16 residues. Per the germline V gene, CDR1 is SGHTA and CDR2 is FQGNSA. The clonotype comes from a human donor with ulcerative colitis or Crohn's disease, or a healthy co-twin of an affected twin (not recorded which). The chain has TRBV7-2 and TRBJ2-3; TCRdb's D call, TRBD2, is unchecked because there is no DNA. Sequencing used blood. The CDR3 is CASSLASAGVADTQYF.